This record concerns one T cell receptor (beta chain) sequence. Its antigen is not known. This sample was included in a study of cytomegalovirus exposure and HLA in healthy donors. General study points: Reported findings show TCR beta sequences accurately forecast HLA-A and HLA-B alleles in most subjects. A link between a missense DCLRE1C variant and TCR beta V- and J-gene trimming emerged from a later analysis.

The CDR3 spans 15 residues. From germline, CDR1 is MNHNY and CDR2 SVGAGI (reference sequence). V shed 0 bases, J shed 0 bases, and the junction held 0 bases outside the gene matches. Vbeta (60) and Jbeta (13) primers were used in the PCR. This table comes from immunoSEQ multiplex PCR, and its TCRdb copy is limited to in-frame clones, with some not included. The table includes roughly 100,000 clones, over 80% detected once. This clonotype originated in a middle-aged man in good health and CMV-seronegative. The chain is built from TRBV6-6 and TRBJ2-3, with TRBD2 identical over 7 bases. The sequenced sample was PBMCs. The DNA for the CDR3 is TGTGCCAGCAGTTACTCGCGGGGGAGCACAGATACGCAGTATTTT. This translates into CASSYSRGSTDTQYF.